The 21 T cell receptor beta chains presented below share a single source sample, sequenced in a study of blood T cell repertoires in COVID-19. Method: immunoSEQ multiplex PCR; TCRdb's copy keeps in-frame clones and lacks some. The data show approximately 150,000 clones, with 65% to 85% seen just once and over 4% held by the top ten. The sequencing sample was made of peripheral blood. These receptors all come from a woman aged 45-65 years with acute or convalescent COVID-19.

This clone was picked up a small number of times. The J gene is TRBJ1-5, the V gene TRBV6-1, with TRBD1 matching over 7 bases. The CDR3 covers 20 residues. After removal of 4 bases from V and 3 bases from J, the junction contained 21 bases not matched to a gene. In germline, CDR1 is MNHNS, CDR2 SASEGT. This CDR3 reads CASSAANKEGAVFINQPQHF. CDR3 sequence (DNA): TGTGCCAGCAGTGCCGCCAATAAAGAGGGGGCGGTTTTTATCAATCAGCCCCAGCATTTT.

V usage is TRBV6-5 and J usage is TRBJ1-5, with TRBD1 identical over 8 bases. Germline V lookup: CDR1 MNHEY, CDR2 SVGAGI. This CDR3 contains 14 residues. After removal of 10 bases from V and 4 bases from J, the junction contained 9 bases not matched to a gene. CDR3 coding DNA: TGTGCCAACGGACAGGGCAACATGAATCAGCCCCAGCATTTT. This encodes CANGQGNMNQPQHF.

J is TRBJ1-6 and V is TRBV9, with D possibly TRBD1 on 6 matching bases. V was shortened by 7 bases and J by 0 bases, with 14 bases between the two germline ends. Germline V gives CDR1 SGDLS, CDR2 YYNGEE. This CDR3 is 16 amino acids long. CDR3 residues: CASAMGHSSYNSPLHF. Written as DNA, the CDR3 is TGTGCCAGCGCCATGGGACACAGCTCCTATAATTCACCCCTCCACTTT.

The CDR3 loop reads CASSQTGQGDAPFF. CDR3 DNA sequence: TGTGCCAGCAGCCAGACTGGACAGGGGGATGCGCCTTTCTTT. V gene TRBV9 combines with J gene TRBJ1-1, with 10 bases aligning to TRBD1. This CDR3 comprises 14 residues. V dropped 4 bases and J dropped 12; count of bases not matched to a gene: 12. Germline CDR1 SGDLS, CDR2 YYNGEE.

The CDR3: CASSSSGETQYF. The CDR3 region has the DNA TGTGCCAGCAGTTCTAGCGGGGAGACCCAGTACTTC. This sequence joins TRBV7-9 and TRBJ2-5, with 8 bases fitting TRBD2. Germline-derived CDR1 and CDR2 are SEHNR and FQNEAQ (reference sequence). The V segment lost 6 bases and the J segment 5 bases; nucleotides outside the gene matches: 2. The CDR3 sequence is 12 residues long.

The chain couples TRBV11-2 to TRBJ1-3, with TRBD1 matching 8 bases. This CDR3 is built from 16 residues. The germline V gene encodes CDR1 SGHAT and CDR2 FQNNGV. V dropped 5 bases and J dropped 6; count of bases not matched to a gene: 12. DNA for the CDR3: TGTGCCAGCAGCGTATTGACAGGGGTAGATGAAAACACCATATATTTT. It yields the protein CASSVLTGVDENTIYF.

The V gene is TRBV19, the J gene TRBJ1-2, with D perhaps TRBD1 (5 bases). The CDR3 has 12 amino acids. CDR1 LNHDA and CDR2 SQIVND come from the germline V gene (reference sequence). V was pared by 6 bases and J by 7 bases, with 12 bases between. The CDR3 reads CASSPHQGGYTF. CDR3 in DNA: TGTGCCAGTAGCCCACACCAGGGTGGCTACACCTTC.

About this clone itself: The same CDR3 can be traced to other DNA sequences in this sample. The chain links TRBV5-1 to TRBJ2-7; perhaps TRBD1 as D (6 bases). The CDR3 sequence is 13 residues long. V lost 0 bases and J 3 bases, leaving 7 bases between the germline ends. Germline V lookup: CDR1 SGHRS, CDR2 YFSETQ. CDR3 protein: CASSLDRDYEQYF. In DNA form, the CDR3 reads TGCGCCAGCAGCTTGGACAGGGACTACGAGCAGTACTTC.

The chain has TRBV5-1 and TRBJ1-1, with TRBD1 identical over 9 bases. J was trimmed by 8 bases and V by 6 bases; bases with no gene match: 17. The germline gives CDR1 SGHRS, CDR2 YFSETQ. This CDR3 comprises 16 residues. The CDR3 region is CASTEQGALVAGEAFF. As DNA, the CDR3 is TGCGCCAGCACCGAACAGGGGGCGTTGGTGGCGGGGGAAGCTTTCTTT.

This sequence joins TRBV5-1 and TRBJ2-3; 9 bases are shared with TRBD2. Germline trimming cut 0 bases from V and 1 base from J; bases unmatched to any gene: 6. Germline V gene lookup returns CDR1 SGHRS and CDR2 YFSETQ. This CDR3 region has 17 residues. Here the CDR3 DNA reads TGCGCCAGCAGCTTGGATCTCCAGCGGGGGGGCACAGATACGCAGTATTTT. As protein: CASSLDLQRGGTDTQYF.

V and J are TRBV5-1 and TRBJ2-7, with 7 bases matching TRBD1. The V segment lost 4 bases and the J segment 2 bases; nucleotides outside the gene matches: 6. CDR1 is SGHRS, CDR2 YFSETQ, per germline. The CDR3 extends over 14 amino acids. CDR3 sequence: CASSEGAPTYEQYF. DNA of the CDR3: TGCGCCAGCAGCGAGGGGGCGCCAACCTACGAGCAGTACTTC.

Comment on this clone: At one of its ends the junction is not consistent with the germline gene, which may arise from a read error. The chain combines TRBV6-5 with TRBJ2-7; TRBD1 matches at 7 bases. CDR3 length: 15 amino acids. Germline CDR1 is MNHEY and CDR2 is SVGAGI. CDR3 residues: CASSQPGQSYYGQYF. The CDR3 DNA is TGTGCCAGCAGCCAACCGGGACAGAGCTACTACGGGCAGTACTTC.

The V and J genes are TRBV7-2 and TRBJ2-2; 12 bases match TRBD1. The CDR3 extends over 15 amino acids. The V and J ends lost 5 bases and 9 bases, in that order; junction bases with no gene match: 7. Per germline, CDR1 SGHTA and CDR2 FQGNSA. As DNA, the CDR3 is TGTGCCAGCAGCCGTTCGGGACAGGGGGCTTGGGAGCTGTTTTTT. Protein sequence: CASSRSGQGAWELFF.

V is TRBV5-1 and J is TRBJ1-3; tentatively, D is TRBD1 (5 bases). Germline V gene sequence: CDR1 SGHRS, CDR2 YFSETQ. This CDR3 is built from 15 residues. Trimming pared 5 bases from V and 0 bases from J, leaving 12 bases between. The CDR3 DNA sequence: TGCGCCAGCAGAGACGGACATTACTCTGGAAACACCATATATTTT. Its translation: CASRDGHYSGNTIYF.

The chain links TRBV21-1 to TRBJ2-1; TRBD2 is the table's D call, not checked against the DNA. TRBV21-1 is an annotated pseudogene. The CDR3 loop spans 13 amino acids. CDR3 residues: CASSKEGGNEQFF. CDR3 sequence (DNA): TGTGCCAGCAGCAAAGAGGGGGGGAATGAGCAGTTCTTC.

The J gene is TRBJ1-6, the V gene TRBV27; 9 nucleotides agree with TRBD1. Trimming at V came to 6 bases and at J to 10 bases, leaving 4 bases not matched to a gene. There are 13 residues in the CDR3. Germline V gives CDR1 MNHEY, CDR2 SMNVEV (reference sequence). The CDR3 loop is CASRDRGGSPLHF. The CDR3 nucleotides read TGTGCCAGCAGGGACAGGGGAGGATCACCCCTCCACTTT.

The chain employs TRBV5-1 and TRBJ2-1; 15 bases fit TRBD2. Trimming took 0 bases from V and 0 from J; bases not matched to a gene: 4. This CDR3 has 19 amino acids. CDR1 is SGHRS and CDR2 is YFSETQ in the germline V gene. The CDR3 protein is CASSLGTSGGVVSYNEQFF. Written as DNA, the CDR3 is TGCGCCAGCAGCTTGGGGACTAGCGGGGGGGTAGTCTCCTACAATGAGCAGTTCTTC.

The chain has TRBV6-2 or TRBV6-3 and TRBJ2-2; TRBD1 aligns across 7 bases. The ends lost 2 bases at V and 3 bases at J; junction bases unmatched: 6. The CDR3 loop spans 16 amino acids. Germline CDR1 and CDR2: MNHEY and SVGEGT. In DNA, the CDR3 is TGTGCCAGCAGTTACCGCCCCGGGACAGACACCGGGGAGCTGTTTTTT. It encodes CASSYRPGTDTGELFF.

The chain links TRBV7-9 to TRBJ1-1; 12 positions match TRBD1. Germline lookup yields CDR1 SEHNR and CDR2 FQNEAQ (reference sequence). The CDR3 spans 15 residues. Trimming at V came to 0 bases and at J to 11 bases, leaving 7 bases not matched to a gene. The CDR3 reads CASSLAGTGGVGAFF. CDR3 coding DNA: TGTGCCAGCAGCTTAGCCGGGACAGGGGGCGTGGGGGCTTTCTTT.

The gene calls are TRBV11-2 and TRBJ1-6; D is perhaps TRBD1 (5 bases). Germline CDR1 is SGHAT and CDR2 is FQNNGV. V was cut by 7 bases and J by 3 bases, with 10 bases left in between. The CDR3 loop spans 14 amino acids. The CDR3 is CASTVTVYNSPLHF. The CDR3 DNA reads as TGTGCCAGCACCGTGACAGTCTATAATTCACCCCTCCACTTT.

The rearrangement uses TRBV7-3 and TRBJ2-3, with D unresolved. The CDR3 consists of 12 residues. Per the germline V gene, CDR1 is SGHTA and CDR2 is FQGTGA. V gave up 5 bases and J gave up 5 bases, with 8 bases separating them. As DNA, the CDR3 is TGTGCCAGCAGCGAAAATAGAGATACGCAGTATTTT. It is translated as CASSENRDTQYF.